This T cell receptor (beta chain) was identified during a study of Ad26.COV2.S vaccination and SARS-CoV-2 variants. For the study at large: In the study, Ad26.COV2.S was injected intramuscularly once, or twice 56 days apart. Findings and limits, study-wide: Measurement of non-spike TCR breadth gave similar results in vaccine and placebo recipients. It was vaccine recipients, not placebo recipients, who had the higher spike-specific TCR breadth. Reports say spike-specific CD8+ and CD4+ T cell responses covered substantial breadth after vaccination.

In the case of this clone: Its antigen is currently unknown.

Described treatment: around 19 received Ad26.COV2.S at low or high dose, single or two shots; roughly five received placebo; per-sample allocation not given. Sampling took place 63 days after the first vaccine or placebo injection. Assay used: immunoSEQ multiplex PCR; TCRdb lists only in-frame clones, some missing. The sample lists hundreds of thousands of clones, about 90% occurring once. In germline, CDR1 is KGHSH, CDR2 LQKENI. V shed 6 bases and J 9 bases; nucleotides not matched to a gene: 11. CDR3 length equals 15 residues. The sample in question was peripheral blood, obtained in a trial of Ad26.COV2.S vaccine versus placebo. The chain has TRBV18 and TRBJ2-1; TRBD1 matches 10 bases. The sequence was obtained from a person between 18 and 59 years old who received the Ad26.COV2.S COVID-19 vaccine or a placebo. DNA of the CDR3: TGTGCCAGCTCCGACGGGACAGGGGTGTTCGGTGAGCAGTTCTTC. Residues: CASSDGTGVFGEQFF.